These 17 T cell receptor beta chains originate from one sample sequenced in a study of Graves' ophthalmopathy and Graves' hyperthyroidism. The authors amplified TCR beta CDR3 regions from RNA transcripts. Investigators did first-round RT-PCR with HTBI primers, then second-round multiplex PCR. MiXCR, applied by TCRdb to the multiplex PCR reads, yields one record per CDR3 protein. The repertoire holds hundreds of thousands of distinct CDR3 sequences, with about 47% as singletons. Sample: peripheral blood. These receptors were collected from an adult man with Graves' ophthalmopathy.

The chain links TRBV19 to TRBJ1-5, with TRBD1 as a possible D gene (5 bases). This CDR3 has 15 residues. Trimming stripped 5 bases from V and 3 bases from J, with 14 bases between. CDR1 and CDR2 from the germline V gene are LNHDA and SQIVND (reference sequence). CDR3: CASSPLAGTNQPQHF. In DNA, the CDR3 is TGTGCCAGTAGTCCCTTAGCCGGGACCAATCAGCCCCAGCATTTT. Variable domain in full (rest from reference TRBV19 and TRBJ1-5): DGGITQSPKYLFRKEGQNVTLSCEQNLNHDAMYWYRQDPGQGLRLIYYSQIVNDFQKGDIAEGYSVSREKKESFPLTVTSAQKNPTAFYLCASSPLAGTNQPQHFGDGTRLSIL.

V usage is TRBV6-5 and J usage is TRBJ2-5; tentative D call: TRBD1 (6 bases). Germline V gene data show CDR1 as MNHEY and CDR2 as SVGAGI. Deletions cut 0 bases from V and 4 bases from J, with 9 bases between. The CDR3 covers 14 residues. CDR3 DNA sequence: TGTGCCAGCAGTTACTCTCAGGGGCTAGAGACCCAGTACTTC. Translating it yields CASSYSQGLETQYF.

The rearrangement joins TRBV2 to TRBJ1-2; a possible D gene is TRBD1 (5 bases). V lost 3 bases and J 8 bases, leaving 10 bases between the germline ends. Looked up from germline, CDR1 is SNHLY and CDR2 is FYNNEI. The CDR3 is 12 amino acids. CDR3 bases: TGTGCCAGCAGTGACAGGGCCTACGGCTACACCTTC. Translating it yields CASSDRAYGYTF.

The chain carries TRBV20-1 and TRBJ1-4; the match to TRBD1 covers 8 bases. Trimming removed 3 bases from V and 3 bases from J; junction bases left unmatched: 3. In germline, CDR1 is DFQATT, CDR2 SNEGSKA (reference sequence). This CDR3 spans 14 amino acids. The CDR3: CSASDRGSNEKLFF. In DNA, the CDR3 is TGCAGTGCTAGTGACAGGGGCTCTAATGAAAAACTGTTTTTT.

This chain connects TRBV24-1 to TRBJ2-7; D is possibly TRBD1 (6 bases). The CDR3 sequence is 14 residues long. The V end was cut by 3 bases, the J end by 10 bases, with 18 bases between. CDR1 is KGHDR, CDR2 SFDVKD, per germline. Written as DNA, the CDR3 is TGTGCCACCAGTGATGGGGACAAGGGAACCGATCAGTACTTC. This sequence encodes CATSDGDKGTDQYF.

The gene calls are TRBV10-2 and TRBJ1-2, with 9 bases that match TRBD1. With V trimmed by 5 bases and J by 7 bases, 8 bases remained unmatched. The V gene's germline CDR1 is WSHSY and CDR2 SAAADI. This CDR3 has 14 amino acids. DNA of the CDR3: TGCGCCAGCAGTTCGACAGGGGGAGAGGTTGGCTACACCTTC. Its protein product is CASSSTGGEVGYTF.

The V and J genes are TRBV7-2 and TRBJ2-5; the D is unclear. Gene TRBJ2-1 matches the end of the DNA better, so the J call may be wrong. Germline CDR1 is SGHTA and CDR2 is FQGNSA. The CDR3 runs 16 residues. The chain's CDR3 is CASSLLGVGGGNEQFF. The DNA of the CDR3 is TGTGCCAGCAGCTTGCTTGGAGTCGGTGGTGGCAATGAGCAGTTCTTC.

V usage is TRBV29-1 and J usage is TRBJ2-3; TRBD2 matches 7 bases. This CDR3 contains 14 residues. V gave up 6 bases and J gave up 0 bases; unmatched junction bases: 6. The germline V gene encodes CDR1 SQVTM and CDR2 ANQGSEA. This CDR3 is CSVTGTTSTDTQYF. The CDR3 coding sequence is TGCAGCGTGACGGGGACTACCAGCACAGATACGCAGTATTTT.

The chain carries TRBV12-3 or TRBV12-4 and TRBJ1-1, with D uncertain. Trimming took 7 bases from V and 7 from J, leaving 13 bases between them. The CDR3 sequence is 12 residues long. Here the CDR3 reads CASTPYAYEAFF. The CDR3 bases are TGTGCCAGCACCCCCTATGCCTATGAAGCTTTCTTT.

The chain links TRBV7-9 to TRBJ1-1, with TRBD1 matching over 7 bases. Germline V gene sequence: CDR1 SEHNR, CDR2 FQNEAQ (reference sequence). The V segment lost 7 bases and the J segment 0 bases; nucleotides outside the gene matches: 5. The CDR3 sequence is 14 residues long. This chain's CDR3 is CASIPQGMNTEAFF. CDR3 sequence (DNA): TGTGCCAGCATCCCACAGGGGATGAACACTGAAGCTTTCTTT.

The chain is built from TRBV5-1 and TRBJ1-2; unclear D gene. Per the germline V gene, CDR1 is SGHRS and CDR2 is YFSETQ. This CDR3 is 13 amino acids long. Deletions cut 1 base from V and 7 bases from J, with 11 bases between. The CDR3 loop reads CASSLTRWIGYTF. CDR3 DNA sequence: TGCGCCAGCAGCTTGACTCGTTGGATTGGCTACACCTTC.

About this clonotype itself: One junction end does not reproduce the germline sequence, and a read error may be involved. This rearrangement joins TRBV10-2 to TRBJ2-7; 9 bases are a match to TRBD2. The germline gives CDR1 WSHSY, CDR2 SAAADI. The CDR3 extends over 15 amino acids. The CDR3 nucleotides are TGTGCCAGCAGCCCCCGGACTAGCGACTCCTACGAGCAGTACTTC. Its translation: CASSPRTSDSYEQYF.

V and J are TRBV19 and TRBJ2-2, with 8 bases matching TRBD1. Losses at the gene ends were 7 bases for V and 3 bases for J; bases not matched to a gene: 7. From germline, CDR1 is LNHDA and CDR2 SQIVND (reference sequence). This CDR3 region has 15 residues. CDR3 loop: CASNQGAVDTGELFF. CDR3 nucleotide sequence: TGTGCCAGTAACCAGGGGGCCGTGGACACCGGGGAGCTGTTTTTT.

The V gene is TRBV2, the J gene TRBJ2-5, with 10 bases aligning to TRBD1. CDR1 and CDR2 from the germline V gene are SNHLY and FYNNEI. V lost 6 bases and J lost 4; bases outside the gene matches: 8. This CDR3 has 15 amino acids. This chain's CDR3 is CASSPDRGPGETQYF. CDR3 DNA sequence: TGTGCCAGCAGCCCAGACAGGGGGCCGGGAGAGACCCAGTACTTC. Full variable domain (missing parts from reference TRBV2 and TRBJ2-5): EPEVTQTPSHQVTQMGQEVILRCVPISNHLYFYWYRQILGQKVEFLVSFYNNEISEKSEIFDDQFSVERPDGSNFTLKIRSTKLEDSAMYFCASSPDRGPGETQYFGPGTRLLVL.

The chain uses TRBV9 and TRBJ1-6; D not resolved. CDR1 is SGDLS and CDR2 is YYNGEE in the germline V gene. Trimming left V 4 bases short and J 5 bases short, with 10 bases between. The CDR3 is 14 amino acids. Here the CDR3 reads CASSLREDNSPLHF. The CDR3 coding sequence is TGTGCCAGCAGCCTAAGGGAAGATAATTCACCCCTCCACTTT.

The chain joins TRBV19 to TRBJ1-4, with no clear D. Germline V lookup: CDR1 LNHDA, CDR2 SQIVND (reference sequence). Trimming removed 9 bases from V and 2 bases from J, with 13 bases in between. The CDR3 has 14 amino acids. CDR3 loop: CARTLDGTNEKLFF. For the CDR3, the DNA is TGTGCCAGAACCTTGGACGGCACTAATGAAAAACTGTTTTTT.

Comments on this clonotype: One end of the junction is discordant with germline, which a read error may explain. V usage is TRBV9 and J usage is TRBJ1-6; D not resolved. Germline lookup yields CDR1 SGDLS and CDR2 YYNGEE. This CDR3 spans 16 amino acids. CDR3 protein: CASSLVPSSYNSPLHF. The CDR3 nucleotides are TGTGCCAGCAGCCTCGTCCCGAGCTCCTACAATTCACCCCTCCACTTT.